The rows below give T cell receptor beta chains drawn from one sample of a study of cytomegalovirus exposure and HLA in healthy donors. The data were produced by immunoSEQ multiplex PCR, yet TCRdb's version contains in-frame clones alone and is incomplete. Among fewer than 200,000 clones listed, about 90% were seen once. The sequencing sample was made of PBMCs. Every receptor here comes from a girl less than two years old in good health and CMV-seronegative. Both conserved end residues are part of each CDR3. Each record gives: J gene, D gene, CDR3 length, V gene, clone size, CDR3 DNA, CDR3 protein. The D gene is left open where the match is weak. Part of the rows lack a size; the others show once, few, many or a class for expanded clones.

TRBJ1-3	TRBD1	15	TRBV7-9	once	TGTGCCAGCACCGACAGGGGGCTATCTGGAAACACCATATATTTT	CASTDRGLSGNTIYF
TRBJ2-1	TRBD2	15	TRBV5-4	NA	TGCGCCAGCAGCTTGCTAACGGGAGGTTTGGATGAGCAGTTCTTC	CASSLLTGGLDEQFF
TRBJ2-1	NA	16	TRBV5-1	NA	TGCGCCAGCAGCTTGGATGGGCGTAGCTCCTACAATGAGCAGTTCTTC	CASSLDGRSSYNEQFF
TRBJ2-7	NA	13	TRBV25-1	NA	TGTGCCAGCAGCCAGGGTATGGGCTACGAGCAGTACTTC	CASSQGMGYEQYF
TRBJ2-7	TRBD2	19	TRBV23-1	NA	TGCGCCAGGATCGGGGGGCCCGGGGGTAGAACGCTAGCGGGAGGCGAGCAGTACTTC	CARIGGPGGRTLAGGEQYF
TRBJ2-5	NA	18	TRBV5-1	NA	TGCGCCAGCAGCTTGAGAACACAACCACTCAAAGGAGCAGAGACCCAGTACTTC	CASSLRTQPLKGAETQYF
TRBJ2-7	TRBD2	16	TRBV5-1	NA	TGCGCCAGCAGCTTGGCCCTAGCGGGGTCCTCCTACGAGCAGTACTTC	CASSLALAGSSYEQYF
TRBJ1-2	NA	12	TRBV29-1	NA	TGCAGCGCTCTGAACGGGAGCTATGGCTACACCTTC	CSALNGSYGYTF
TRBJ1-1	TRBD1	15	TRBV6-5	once	TGTGCCAGCAACCCGGGACAGGGGTGGCGGCCAGAAGCTTTCTTT	CASNPGQGWRPEAFF
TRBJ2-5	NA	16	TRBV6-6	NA	TGTGCCAGCAGCCGGGGTAGCGGCGCGACCCAAGAGACCCAGTACTTC	CASSRGSGATQETQYF
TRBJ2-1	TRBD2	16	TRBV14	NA	TGTGCCAGCAGCCAAGATGTGCGGGGGGGCGTGGATGAGCAGTTCTTC	CASSQDVRGGVDEQFF
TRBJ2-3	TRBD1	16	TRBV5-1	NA	TGCGCCAGCAGCCCAGGACAGGGTACGGCCACAGATACGCAGTATTTT	CASSPGQGTATDTQYF
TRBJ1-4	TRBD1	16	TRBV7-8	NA	TGTGCCAGCAGCCTGGGACAGGCGGGGACTAATGAAAAACTGTTTTTT	CASSLGQAGTNEKLFF
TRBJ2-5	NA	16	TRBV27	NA	TGTGCCAGCAGTTTTGGAGCGGGCGGCTTCCAAGAGACCCAGTACTTC	CASSFGAGGFQETQYF
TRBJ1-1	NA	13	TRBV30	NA	TGTGCCTGGAGCGTTCAGGGATGGACTGAAGCTTTCTTT	CAWSVQGWTEAFF
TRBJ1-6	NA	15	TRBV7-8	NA	TGTGCCAGCAGCCTACTAGGACAGCAGAATTCACCCCTCCACTTT	CASSLLGQQNSPLHF
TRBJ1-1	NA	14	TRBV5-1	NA	TGCGCCAGCAGCTTGGAAGTAGGGAGGGCTGAAGCTTTCTTT	CASSLEVGRAEAFF
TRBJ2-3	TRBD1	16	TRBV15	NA	TGTGCCACCAGCAGAACCGGGACAGGGGTACGGGGTACGCAGTATTTT	CATSRTGTGVRGTQYF
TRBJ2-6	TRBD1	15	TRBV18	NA	TGTGCCAGCTCAAACCAGGGGGTTGGGGCCAACGTCCTGACTTTC	CASSNQGVGANVLTF
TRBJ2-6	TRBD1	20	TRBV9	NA	TGTGCCAGCAGCGTCCGTAGGGGGACAGCCCGTAACTCTGGGGCCAACGTCCTGACTTTC	CASSVRRGTARNSGANVLTF
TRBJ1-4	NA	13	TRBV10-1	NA	TGCGCCAGCAGTGACAGGGTTAATGAAAAACTGTTTTTT	CASSDRVNEKLFF
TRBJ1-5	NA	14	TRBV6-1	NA	TGTGCCAGCAGGGTGGGGGCGTATAATCAGCCCCAGCATTTT	CASRVGAYNQPQHF
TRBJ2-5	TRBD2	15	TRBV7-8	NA	TGTGCCAGCAGCTTAGGTGGGCTAGCGGTAGAGACCCAGTACTTC	CASSLGGLAVETQYF
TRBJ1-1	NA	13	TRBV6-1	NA	TGTGCCAGCAGTGAATTCGGGGACACTGAAGCTTTCTTT	CASSEFGDTEAFF
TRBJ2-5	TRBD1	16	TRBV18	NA	TGTGCCAGCTCACCCTACGACGGGACAGCTCAAGAGACCCAGTACTTC	CASSPYDGTAQETQYF
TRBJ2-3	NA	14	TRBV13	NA	TGTGCCAGCAGAAGCGATACTAGCACAGATACGCAGTATTTT	CASRSDTSTDTQYF
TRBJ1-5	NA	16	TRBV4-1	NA	TGCGCCAGCAGCCAAGGAGTACAGAATAGCAATCAGCCCCAGCATTTT	CASSQGVQNSNQPQHF
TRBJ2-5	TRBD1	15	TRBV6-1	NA	TGTGCCAGCAGGAGTGACAGGGGGTCGGGAGAGACCCAGTACTTC	CASRSDRGSGETQYF
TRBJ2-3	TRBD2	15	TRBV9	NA	TGTGCCAGCAGCGTCGGCGGGAGACTGGCAGATACGCAGTATTTT	CASSVGGRLADTQYF
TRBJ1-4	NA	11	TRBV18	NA	TGTGCCAGCTCACCCGGTGAAAAACTGTTTTTT	CASSPGEKLFF
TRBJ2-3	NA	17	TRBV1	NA	TGCACCAGCAGCCAAGTTCGAGGGAGGGCCCCAACAGATACGCAGTATTTT	CTSSQVRGRAPTDTQYF